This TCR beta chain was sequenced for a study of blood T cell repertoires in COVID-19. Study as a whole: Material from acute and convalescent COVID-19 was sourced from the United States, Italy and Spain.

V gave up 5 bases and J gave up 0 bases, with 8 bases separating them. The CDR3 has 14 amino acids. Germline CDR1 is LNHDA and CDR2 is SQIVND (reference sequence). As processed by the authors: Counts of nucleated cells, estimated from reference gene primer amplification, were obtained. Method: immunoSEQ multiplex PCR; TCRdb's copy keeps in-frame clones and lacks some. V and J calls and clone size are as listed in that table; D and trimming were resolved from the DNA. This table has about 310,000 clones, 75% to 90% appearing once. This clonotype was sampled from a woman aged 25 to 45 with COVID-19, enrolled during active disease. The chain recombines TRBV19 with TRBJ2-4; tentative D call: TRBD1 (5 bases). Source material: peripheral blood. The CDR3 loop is CASSSDRAKNIQYF. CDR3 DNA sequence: TGTGCCAGTAGTTCAGACAGAGCCAAAAACATTCAGTACTTC.